This T cell receptor (beta chain) was sequenced during a study of T cell responses to AZD1222 COVID-19 vaccine. The data were produced by immunoSEQ multiplex PCR, yet TCRdb's version contains in-frame clones alone and is incomplete. The table lists about 140,000 clones, 92% of them singletons. This CDR3 comprises 13 residues. V lost 0 bases and J 13 bases, leaving 11 bases between the germline ends. Germline CDR1 SGHRS, CDR2 YFSETQ. Points from the study as a whole: Distributed over spike, vaccine-associated CD4 TCRs predominated at 160-218 and 743-854. Clonal diversity was possibly underestimated, and the donors were mostly white British, with more females. After the peak T cell response, and only then, were repertoires sampled.

On this clone: As yet, its antigen is unknown.

The V call is TRBV5-1, the J call TRBJ1-6; D uncertain. The source material was peripheral blood, sampled on day 0 of AZD1222 vaccination. The sequence was obtained from an adult in good health. CDR3 protein: CASSLDERPPLHF. As DNA, the CDR3 is TGCGCCAGCAGCTTGGATGAAAGGCCGCCCCTCCACTTT.